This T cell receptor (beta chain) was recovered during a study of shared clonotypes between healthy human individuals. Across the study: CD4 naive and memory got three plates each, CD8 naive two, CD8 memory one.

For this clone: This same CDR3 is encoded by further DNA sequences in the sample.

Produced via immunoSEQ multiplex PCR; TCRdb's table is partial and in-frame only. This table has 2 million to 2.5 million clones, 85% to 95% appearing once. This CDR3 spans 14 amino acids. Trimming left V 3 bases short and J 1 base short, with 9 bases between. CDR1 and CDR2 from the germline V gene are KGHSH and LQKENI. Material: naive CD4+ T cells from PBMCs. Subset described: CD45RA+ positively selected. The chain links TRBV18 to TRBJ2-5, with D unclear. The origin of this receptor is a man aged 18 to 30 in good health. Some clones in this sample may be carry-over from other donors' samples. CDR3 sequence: CASSPQASQETQYF. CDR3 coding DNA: TGTGCCAGCTCACCCCAAGCCAGCCAAGAGACCCAGTACTTC.